This is a list of T cell receptor beta chains from one sample in a study of CD8 T cells in ankylosing spondylitis. TCRdb passed the 5' RACE reads through MiXCR, listing each CDR3 protein once. The sample lists about 800,000 distinct CDR3 sequences; roughly 12% were seen once. The sequenced sample was blood, either unsorted or a sorted T cell fraction (not recorded which). The receptors were sampled from a male donor with ankylosing spondylitis. CDR3s include the opening cysteine and the closing phenylalanine or tryptophan. The D gene is left open where the match is weak. Size tells how often a clone was seen (once, few, many) or the class of an expanded clone, and some rows leave it out.

D gene,J gene,V gene,clone size,CDR3 DNA,CDR3 protein
TRBD1,TRBJ1-5,TRBV4-1,.,TGCGCCAGCAGCATCCGGGACAGGGAGGGACAGCCCCAGCATTTT,CASSIRDREGQPQHF
.,TRBJ2-7,TRBV9,.,TGTGCCAGCAGCCCTGGGACTTTACCCTACGAGCAGTACTTC,CASSPGTLPYEQYF
TRBD2,TRBJ2-1,TRBV2,once,TGTGCCACCATCGACCCGACTAGCGGCTCCAATGAGCAGTTCTTC,CATIDPTSGSNEQFF
TRBD2,TRBJ2-5,TRBV7-2,.,TGTGCCAGCAGCTTAGGACTAGCGGGGGACCAGTACTTC,CASSLGLAGDQYF
.,TRBJ1-1,TRBV27,few,TGTGCCAGCAGAGGTGGGGGATCTGAAGCTTTCTTT,CASRGGGSEAFF
.,TRBJ1-1,TRBV18,.,TGTGCCAGCTCACCGGTAATGGCCGAAAGCACTGAAGCTTTCTTT,CASSPVMAESTEAFF
.,TRBJ1-1,TRBV20-1,.,TGCAGTGCTAGGGATCCCAGGGGAGAGGACACTGAAGCTTTCTTT,CSARDPRGEDTEAFF
.,TRBJ2-7,TRBV20-1,few,TGCAGTGCTAGAGATATGAGGACCTACTACGAGCAGTACTTC,CSARDMRTYYEQYF
TRBD1,TRBJ2-1,TRBV25-1,.,TGTGCCAGCAGTGACATAGGACAGGGGGCGATTGAGCAGTTCTTC,CASSDIGQGAIEQFF
.,TRBJ1-1,TRBV25-1,.,TGTGCCAGCAGCCCGGCCAATATGAACACTGAAGCTTTCTTT,CASSPANMNTEAFF
.,TRBJ2-1,TRBV19,few,TGTGCCAGTAGTATCGATCGGGACTGGGGGAATGAGCAGTTCTTC,CASSIDRDWGNEQFF
.,TRBJ2-3,TRBV4-2,.,TGTGCCAGCAGCCAAGAGGTCACAGGAAGCACAGATACGCAGTATTTT,CASSQEVTGSTDTQYF